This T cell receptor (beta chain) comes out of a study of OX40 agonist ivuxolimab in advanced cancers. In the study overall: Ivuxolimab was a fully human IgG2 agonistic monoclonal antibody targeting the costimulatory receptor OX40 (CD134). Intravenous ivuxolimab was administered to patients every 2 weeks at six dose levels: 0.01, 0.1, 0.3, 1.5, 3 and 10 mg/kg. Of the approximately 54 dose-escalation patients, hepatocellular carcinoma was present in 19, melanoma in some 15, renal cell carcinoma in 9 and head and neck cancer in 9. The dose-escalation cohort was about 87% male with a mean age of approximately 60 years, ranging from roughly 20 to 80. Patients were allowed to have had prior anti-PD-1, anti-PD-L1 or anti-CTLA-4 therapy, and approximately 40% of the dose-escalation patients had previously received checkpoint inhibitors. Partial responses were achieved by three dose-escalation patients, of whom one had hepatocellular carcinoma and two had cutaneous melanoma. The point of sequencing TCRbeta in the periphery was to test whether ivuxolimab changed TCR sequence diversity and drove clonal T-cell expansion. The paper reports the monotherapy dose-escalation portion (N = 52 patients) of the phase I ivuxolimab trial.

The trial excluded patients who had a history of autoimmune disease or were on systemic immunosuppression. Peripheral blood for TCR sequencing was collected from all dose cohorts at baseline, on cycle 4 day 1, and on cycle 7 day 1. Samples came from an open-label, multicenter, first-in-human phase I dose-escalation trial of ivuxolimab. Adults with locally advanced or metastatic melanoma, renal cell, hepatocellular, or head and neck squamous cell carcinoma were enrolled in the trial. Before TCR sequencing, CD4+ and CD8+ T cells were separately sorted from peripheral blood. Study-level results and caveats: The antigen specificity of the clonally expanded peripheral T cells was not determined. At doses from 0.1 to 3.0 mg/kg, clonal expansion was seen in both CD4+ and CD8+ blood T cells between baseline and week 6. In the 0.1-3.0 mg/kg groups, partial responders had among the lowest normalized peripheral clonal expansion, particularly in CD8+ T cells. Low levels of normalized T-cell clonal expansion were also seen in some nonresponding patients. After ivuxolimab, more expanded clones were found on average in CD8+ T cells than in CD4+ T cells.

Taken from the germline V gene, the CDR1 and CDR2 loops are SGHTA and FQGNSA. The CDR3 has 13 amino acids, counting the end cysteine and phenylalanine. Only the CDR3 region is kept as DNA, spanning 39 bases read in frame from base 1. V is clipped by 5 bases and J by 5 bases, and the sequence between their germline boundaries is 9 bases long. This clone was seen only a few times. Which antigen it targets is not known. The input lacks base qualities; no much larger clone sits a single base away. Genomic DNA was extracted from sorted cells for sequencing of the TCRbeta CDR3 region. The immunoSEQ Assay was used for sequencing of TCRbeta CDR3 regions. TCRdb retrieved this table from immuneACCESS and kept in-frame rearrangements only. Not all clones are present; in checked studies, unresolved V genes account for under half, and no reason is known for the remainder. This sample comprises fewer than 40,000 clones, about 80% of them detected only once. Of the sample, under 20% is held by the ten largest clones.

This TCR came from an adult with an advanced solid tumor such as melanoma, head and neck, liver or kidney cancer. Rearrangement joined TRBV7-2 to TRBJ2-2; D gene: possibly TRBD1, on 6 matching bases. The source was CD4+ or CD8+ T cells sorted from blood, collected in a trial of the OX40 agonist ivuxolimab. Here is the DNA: TGTGCCAGCAGCCCACAGGGTACCGGGGAGCTGTTTTTT. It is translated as CASSPQGTGELFF.